This TCR beta chain was recorded in a study of chemoradiotherapy in HPV16-positive cancers (dated by TCRdb to 2022 to 2024). Regarding the research as a whole: Functional T-cell assays on cells from a couple of HPV16-positive patients defined candidate HPV-specific T-cell clones and common TCR motifs. TCR repertoires from under 90 patients with HPV-related cancers were then used to track the candidate HPV-specific TCRs and motifs. Whether T-cell immunity against the HPV oncoproteins E6 and E7 changes during chemoradiotherapy and whether survival is affected by this immunity were examined in the study. What the study reported, not specific to this receptor: Improved recurrence-free survival in HPV16-positive patients was associated with expansion of HPV-responsive T cells during chemoradiotherapy. Expansion of candidate HPV-specific clones and E7-related TCR motifs was observed in the tumor microenvironment during treatment, whereas no such expansion was observed for non-HPV-specific T cells. Only a couple of HPV16-positive patients were used to derive the functional definition of HPV-specific T cells, and the survival association was reported for HPV16-positive patients.

Reading the germline V gene (reference sequence) gives CDR1 MNHEY and CDR2 SMNVEV. V loses 2 bases at its end and J loses 4 bases; junction bases beyond the gene matches: 1. Measured from the cysteine to the phenylalanine, the CDR3 is 15 residues long. This entry keeps only the CDR3 DNA: 45 bases, framed from base 1. Library generation was performed with the immunoSEQ multiplex PCR assay. The table was pulled from immuneACCESS by TCRdb, which kept in-frame rearrangements only. Such tables lose some clones; where checked, under half of the loss comes from unresolved V genes, and the rest has no known cause. The sample table shows 65,000 to 80,000 clones, and 88% are seen once. The ten largest clones add up to 3.5% to 4.5% of the sample. Repertoires were sampled repeatedly over the course of chemoradiotherapy so that clonal expansion in the tumor microenvironment could be followed. This clone was seen only a few times. The antigen this receptor binds is unknown. The record has no base qualities; no much larger clone is one base away.

The clonotype comes from a human donor with HPV-associated anogenital cancer. The sequence links TRBV27 to TRBJ1-5; 11 bases in the middle match TRBD1. This sample comprised blood, obtained from a patient who underwent chemoradiotherapy. The CDR3 has the sequence CASSLGTGGNQPQHF. The DNA is TGTGCCAGCAGTTTAGGGACAGGGGGTAATCAGCCCCAGCATTTT.